This is a list of T cell receptor beta chains from one sample in a study of shared clonotypes between healthy human individuals. Profiled with immunoSEQ multiplex PCR; TCRdb holds only in-frame clones, not every one. This sample has 950,000 to 1,300,000 clones, with approximately 76% found just once. The sequenced sample consisted of memory CD4+ T cells sorted from blood. The receptors originated from a man aged 18 to 35 in good health. CDR3s include the opening cysteine and the closing phenylalanine or tryptophan. Each record gives: J gene, CDR3 length, V gene, D gene, clone size, CDR3 protein, CDR3 DNA. D genes are given only for firm matches. The size entry is marked missing in some rows and otherwise reads once, few, many or a size class.

>TRBJ1-3|19|TRBV18|NA|NA
CASSPTITSNSGSGNTIYF
TGTGCCAGCTCACCGACTATTACGAGTAACTCAGGCTCTGGAAACACCATATATTTT
>TRBJ2-5|15|TRBV10-2|NA|NA
CASSEEGNGVETQYF
TGCGCCAGCAGTGAGGAGGGGAATGGTGTCGAGACCCAGTACTTC
>TRBJ2-3|15|TRBV11-2|TRBD2|NA
CASSRGSLRTDTQYF
TGTGCCAGCAGCCGCGGGAGTTTGCGGACAGATACGCAGTATTTT
>TRBJ1-2|13|TRBV6-6|NA|NA
CASTGRDQHGYTF
TGTGCCAGCACCGGCAGGGATCAGCATGGCTACACCTTC
>TRBJ2-1|14|TRBV5-1|NA|NA
CASSLVSDYNEQFF
TGCGCCAGCAGCTTGGTTTCGGATTACAATGAGCAGTTCTTC
>TRBJ1-2|14|TRBV6-1|NA|NA
CASNAGSFNYGYTF
TGTGCCAGCAACGCAGGCAGCTTTAACTATGGCTACACCTTC
>TRBJ1-2|12|TRBV28|NA|NA
CASSRAIYGYTF
TGTGCCAGCAGTCGGGCCATTTATGGCTACACCTTC
>TRBJ1-2|11|TRBV5-4|NA|NA
CASSPGDGYTF
TGTGCCAGCAGCCCCGGGGATGGCTACACCTTC
>TRBJ1-4|16|TRBV5-1|TRBD1|NA
CASSLAPGGSGEKLFF
TGCGCCAGCAGCTTGGCCCCAGGGGGCTCGGGTGAAAAACTGTTTTTT
>TRBJ2-6|15|TRBV6-1|NA|NA
CASSVGGTGANVLTF
TGTGCCAGCAGTGTTGGGGGAACTGGGGCCAACGTCCTGACTTTC
>TRBJ2-5|17|TRBV5-4|TRBD2|NA
CASSTRTSGGSPETQYF
TGTGCCAGCAGCACCAGGACTAGCGGGGGCAGCCCAGAGACCCAGTACTTC
>TRBJ2-3|17|TRBV13|TRBD1|NA
CASSPTGLDRGTDTQYF
TGTGCCAGCAGCCCGACTGGATTGGACAGGGGGACAGATACGCAGTATTTT
>TRBJ2-7|14|TRBV6-6|TRBD1|NA
CASSWGQGSYEQYF
TGTGCCAGCAGTTGGGGACAGGGCTCCTACGAGCAGTACTTC
>TRBJ2-1|17|TRBV7-2|TRBD2|NA
CASSAALVAGGMDEQFF
TGTGCCAGCAGCGCCGCCTTGGTAGCGGGAGGGATGGATGAGCAGTTCTTC
>TRBJ2-1|15|TRBV28|NA|NA
CASSTRLSSYNEQFF
TGTGCCAGCAGTACCCGCCTAAGCTCCTACAATGAGCAGTTCTTC
>TRBJ1-1|11|TRBV6-5|NA|NA
CASSRDTEAFF
TGTGCCAGCAGCCGCGACACTGAAGCTTTCTTT
>TRBJ1-4|15|TRBV5-1|NA|NA
CASSLAGQEGEKLFF
TGCGCCAGCAGCTTGGCTGGCCAAGAGGGCGAAAAACTGTTTTTT
>TRBJ1-6|14|TRBV7-8|TRBD1|NA
CAVQGASYNSPLHF
TGTGCCGTACAGGGGGCATCCTATAATTCACCCCTCCACTTT
>TRBJ2-1|13|TRBV2|NA|NA
CASKGRPLGEQFF
TGTGCCAGCAAGGGACGGCCCCTAGGGGAGCAGTTCTTC
>TRBJ1-1|13|TRBV6-6|NA|NA
CASSYTDVTEAFF
TGTGCCAGCAGTTACACGGACGTCACTGAAGCTTTCTTT
>TRBJ2-4|13|TRBV19|NA|NA
CASSTEAKNIQYF
TGTGCCAGTAGTACGGAGGCCAAAAACATTCAGTACTTC
>TRBJ2-5|14|TRBV2|NA|once
CASSSQLAGETQYF
TGTGCCAGCAGTTCACAACTAGCTGGGGAGACCCAGTACTTC
>TRBJ1-2|15|TRBV6-5|NA|NA
CASSYSGRGAYGYTF
TGTGCCAGCAGTTACTCCGGACGGGGGGCGTATGGCTACACCTTC
>TRBJ1-1|16|TRBV4-1|TRBD1|NA
CASSQADRDRNTEAFF
TGCGCCAGCAGCCAGGCGGACCGGGACAGGAACACTGAAGCTTTCTTT
>TRBJ1-2|15|TRBV10-3|NA|NA
CAISESHGGAYGYTF
TGTGCCATCAGTGAGTCGCACGGAGGGGCCTATGGCTACACCTTC
>TRBJ2-7|14|TRBV5-6|NA|NA
CASSFWDVIYEQYF
TGTGCCAGCAGCTTCTGGGACGTCATCTACGAGCAGTACTTC
>TRBJ1-6|15|TRBV6-5|TRBD1|NA
CASRDPGTGNSPLHF
TGTGCCAGCAGAGACCCCGGGACAGGGAATTCACCCCTCCACTTT
>TRBJ1-1|12|TRBV30|NA|NA
CAWRVGFGEAFF
TGTGCCTGGAGGGTGGGTTTCGGTGAAGCTTTCTTT
>TRBJ2-7|12|TRBV7-8|NA|NA
CASSPSSYEQYF
TGTGCCAGCAGCCCTAGCTCCTACGAGCAGTACTTC
>TRBJ1-5|11|TRBV19|NA|NA
CASSNTGAQHF
TGTGCCAGTAGTAACACAGGAGCCCAGCATTTT
>TRBJ2-5|15|TRBV7-2|TRBD1|NA
CASSSSRTGVETQYF
TGTGCCAGCAGCTCTTCACGGACAGGGGTAGAGACCCAGTACTTC
>TRBJ1-1|14|TRBV7-8|TRBD1|few
CASRKTTGGGKAFF
TGTGCCAGCAGAAAAACGACAGGGGGCGGGAAAGCTTTCTTT
>TRBJ2-5|15|TRBV6-5|NA|NA
CASSYMGRGKETQYF
TGTGCCAGCAGTTACATGGGCAGGGGCAAAGAGACCCAGTACTTC
>TRBJ2-3|13|TRBV6-1|NA|NA
CASNPRGTDTQYF
TGTGCCAGCAACCCCCGGGGCACAGATACGCAGTATTTT
>TRBJ2-4|17|TRBV4-1|NA|NA
CASSQNSGRLAKNIQYF
TGCGCCAGCAGCCAGAACTCGGGAAGACTAGCCAAAAACATTCAGTACTTC
>TRBJ2-5|15|TRBV6-6|TRBD1|NA
CASSYAGQGGETQYF
TGTGCCAGCAGTTACGCGGGACAGGGAGGTGAGACCCAGTACTTC
>TRBJ2-5|13|TRBV10-3|NA|NA
CAISEGVRETQYF
TGTGCCATCAGTGAGGGGGTTAGGGAGACCCAGTACTTC
>TRBJ2-1|15|TRBV4-1|TRBD2|NA
CASSQGRGSYNEQFF
TGCGCCAGCAGCCAAGGGCGCGGGAGTTACAATGAGCAGTTCTTC
>TRBJ2-5|12|TRBV11-2|NA|NA
CASSLESSAQYF
TGTGCCAGCAGCTTAGAATCGAGTGCCCAGTACTTC
>TRBJ2-5|15|TRBV6-1|NA|NA
CASSEVSAIRETQYF
TGTGCCAGCAGTGAAGTGTCAGCCATTCGGGAGACCCAGTACTTC
>TRBJ2-3|16|TRBV5-1|TRBD2|NA
CASSLGSGRGTDTQYF
TGCGCCAGCAGCTTGGGTAGCGGGAGGGGCACAGATACGCAGTATTTT
>TRBJ1-2|12|TRBV6-1|NA|few
CASTIANYGYTF
TGTGCCAGCACCATCGCGAACTATGGCTACACCTTC
>TRBJ1-6|18|TRBV7-2|TRBD1|once
CASSLRDRGSSYNSPLHF
TGTGCCAGCAGCCTCCGGGACAGGGGGAGCTCCTATAATTCACCCCTCCACTTT
>TRBJ2-7|13|TRBV6-1|NA|NA
CASSWDRAYEQYF
TGTGCCAGCAGCTGGGACCGTGCCTACGAGCAGTACTTC
>TRBJ1-2|14|TRBV28|TRBD1|NA
CASSSQGALGGYTF
TGTGCCAGCAGTTCCCAGGGGGCTCTAGGTGGCTACACCTTC
>TRBJ2-7|15|TRBV5-8|TRBD2|NA
CASSLLSGGSYEQYF
TGTGCCAGCAGCTTGCTTAGCGGGGGCTCCTACGAGCAGTACTTC
>TRBJ2-5|13|TRBV10-2|NA|NA
CASSNAEMETQYF
TGCGCCAGCAGTAATGCGGAGATGGAGACCCAGTACTTC
>TRBJ2-5|12|TRBV6-6|NA|NA
CASSYGSETQYF
TGTGCCAGCAGTTACGGGTCGGAGACCCAGTACTTC
>TRBJ1-3|15|TRBV7-8|TRBD1|NA
CASSNRQGHGNTIYF
TGTGCCAGCAGCAACAGACAGGGTCATGGAAACACCATATATTTT
>TRBJ2-3|16|TRBV27|NA|NA
CASRRNRDTSTDTQYF
TGTGCCAGCAGACGGAACCGGGACACTAGCACAGATACGCAGTATTTT
>TRBJ1-6|16|TRBV6-6|NA|once
CASRIPGGGVGSPLHF
TGTGCCAGCAGAATACCGGGGGGAGGGGTGGGATCACCCCTCCACTTT
>TRBJ2-5|17|TRBV25-1|NA|NA
CASSDPQGAGGLETQYF
TGTGCCAGCAGTGATCCGCAAGGGGCCGGAGGGTTGGAGACCCAGTACTTC
>TRBJ2-1|12|TRBV30|NA|NA
CAWSVLGNEQFF
TGTGCCTGGAGTGTACTAGGCAATGAGCAGTTCTTC
>TRBJ1-6|13|TRBV13|NA|NA
CASSLGPESPLHF
TGTGCCAGCAGCTTAGGACCTGAGTCACCCCTCCACTTT
>TRBJ1-2|15|TRBV28|TRBD1|NA
CASKTGGNLNYGYTF
TGTGCCAGCAAGACAGGGGGGAATCTTAACTATGGCTACACCTTC
>TRBJ1-5|13|TRBV19|NA|NA
CASTPSLNQPQHF
TGTGCCAGTACCCCAAGCCTTAATCAGCCCCAGCATTTT
>TRBJ2-5|16|TRBV11-2|TRBD1|NA
CASSPRPGTVGETQYF
TGTGCCAGCAGCCCACGTCCCGGGACAGTGGGGGAGACCCAGTACTTC
>TRBJ1-3|13|TRBV11-2|NA|NA
CASSPQRFDTIYF
TGTGCCAGCAGCCCCCAACGGTTCGACACCATATATTTT